These 19 T cell receptor beta chains share one sample of origin, sequenced in a study of blood T cell repertoires in COVID-19. The table came from immunoSEQ multiplex PCR; TCRdb's copy has only in-frame clones and leaves some out. This sample has around 300,000 clones, with approximately 88% found just once. The material sequenced was PBMCs or T cells enriched from blood (not recorded which). The receptor set was obtained from a man aged 25-45 years who had recovered from COVID-19.

This clone was recorded only once. This chain connects TRBV24-1 to TRBJ1-5, with D hard to call. V lost 9 bases and J lost 3, with 17 bases in between. CDR1 is KGHDR, CDR2 SFDVKD, per germline. This CDR3 comprises 15 residues. The CDR3 DNA reads as TGTGCCACCCCTGAGGTATTAGCTCACAATCAGCCCCAGCATTTT. Protein sequence: CATPEVLAHNQPQHF.

The rearrangement links TRBV28 to TRBJ2-1; 9 nucleotides align to TRBD1. Germline loops: CDR1 MDHEN, CDR2 SYDVKM. J was trimmed by 7 bases and V by 2 bases; bases with no gene match: 6. CDR3 length equals 15 residues. The CDR3, as DNA: TGTGCCAGCAGTTTACCGGGACAGGGCGTAAATGAGCAGTTCTTC. Amino acid sequence: CASSLPGQGVNEQFF.

This rearrangement joins TRBV25-1 to TRBJ1-2; weak D call: TRBD1 (5 bases). Germline V gives CDR1 MGHDK, CDR2 SYGVNS. With 6 bases removed from V and 3 bases from J, the gap between germline ends came to 14 bases. CDR3 size: 14 residues. The CDR3 here is CASRGTGTDYGYTF. CDR3 sequence (DNA): TGTGCCAGCAGGGGGACCGGGACTGACTATGGCTACACCTTC.

This clone has just a few counts. V is TRBV7-2 and J is TRBJ1-5, with D possibly TRBD1 on 6 matching bases. Trimming removed 7 bases at V and 1 base at J, with 14 bases between. The germline V gene has CDR1 SGHTA and CDR2 FQGNSA. This CDR3 spans 15 amino acids. CDR3 DNA: TGTGCCAGCACCTCTACAGGGTACAGCAATCAGCCCCAGCATTTT. It is translated as CASTSTGYSNQPQHF.

The chain uses TRBV7-2 and TRBJ1-5; D may be TRBD1 (5 bases). The CDR3 extends over 15 amino acids. V was trimmed by 2 bases and J by 0 bases, leaving 8 bases between them. CDR1 and CDR2 (germline): SGHTA, FQGNSA. CDR3 DNA sequence: TGTGCCAGCAGCTTAAAGGGGAATAGCAATCAGCCCCAGCATTTT. It translates to CASSLKGNSNQPQHF.

The chain employs TRBV5-8 and TRBJ2-5; D gene ambiguous. The V gene's germline CDR1 is SGHTS and CDR2 YDEGEE. Trimming removed 1 base from V and 2 bases from J, with 12 bases in between. The CDR3 spans 15 residues. The CDR3, as DNA: TGTGCCAGCAGCTTGCCGAGGAACTTTCAAGAGACCCAGTACTTC. It encodes CASSLPRNFQETQYF.

The rearrangement joins TRBV28 to TRBJ2-7; 8 bases are a match to TRBD1. The CDR3 extends over 14 amino acids. J was trimmed by 2 bases and V by 1 base; bases with no gene match: 1. CDR1 MDHEN and CDR2 SYDVKM come from the germline V gene. The CDR3 is CASSLSDRAYEQYF. CDR3 coding DNA: TGTGCCAGCAGTTTATCGGACAGGGCCTACGAGCAGTACTTC.

This clone was recorded once. The chain joins TRBV6-2 or TRBV6-3 to TRBJ1-5; perhaps TRBD1 as D (6 bases). Germline-derived CDR1 and CDR2 are MNHEY and SVGEGT. V was pared by 7 bases and J by 6 bases, with 16 bases between. The CDR3 runs to 14 residues. The CDR3 sequence: CASTPGGASQPQHF. The CDR3 DNA reads as TGTGCCAGCACCCCGGGGGGGGCGAGTCAGCCCCAGCATTTT.

The V gene is TRBV5-1, the J gene TRBJ2-5, with 7 bases identical to TRBD2. The CDR3 is 15 amino acids. The germline V gene has CDR1 SGHRS and CDR2 YFSETQ. Losses at the gene ends were 5 bases for V and 1 base for J; bases not matched to a gene: 8. This CDR3 is CASRGSGSLQETQYF. CDR3 nucleotides: TGCGCCAGCAGAGGTAGCGGGTCCCTCCAAGAGACCCAGTACTTC.

On this clone itself: Within the sample, other DNA sequences also encode this same CDR3. V gene TRBV7-9 combines with J gene TRBJ2-2; D ambiguous. Between the trimmed V and J ends, which lost 4 bases and 3 bases, there was a span of 3 bases. Germline V gene data show CDR1 as SEHNR and CDR2 as FQNEAQ (reference sequence). The CDR3 consists of 12 residues. The CDR3 sequence is CASSSDTGELFF. Here the CDR3 DNA reads TGTGCCAGCAGCTCCGACACCGGGGAGCTGTTTTTT.

This sequence joins TRBV18 and TRBJ1-6, with a weak D call TRBD1 (5 bases). The CDR3 loop spans 15 amino acids. Between the trimmed V and J ends, which lost 4 bases and 4 bases, there was a span of 11 bases. Germline values: CDR1 KGHSH, CDR2 LQKENI. In DNA form, the CDR3 reads TGTGCCAGCTCACGAGGAGGGGAATATAATTCACCCCTCCACTTT. Residues: CASSRGGEYNSPLHF.

The rearrangement links TRBV7-9 to TRBJ2-3; possible D gene TRBD2, 6 bases. Trimming took off 0 bases at V and 4 bases at J, with 11 bases between the two ends. Germline V CDR1 and CDR2: SEHNR, FQNEAQ (reference sequence). The CDR3 length is 15 residues. This CDR3 is CASSLASGDADTQYF. The CDR3 DNA is TGTGCCAGCAGCTTAGCATCGGGGGACGCAGATACGCAGTATTTT.

This clone occurred once. The chain couples TRBV13 to TRBJ2-5; the D is unclear. Germline CDR1 reads PRHDT; CDR2 reads FYEKMQ (reference sequence). Trimming took off 6 bases at V and 3 bases at J, with 8 bases between the two ends. This CDR3 contains 12 residues. The chain's CDR3 is CASRYLEETQYF. The CDR3 DNA follows: TGTGCCAGCAGGTATTTAGAAGAGACCCAGTACTTC.

This clone was seen more than once but under ten times. This rearrangement joins TRBV6-5 to TRBJ1-2, with TRBD1 matching 11 bases. Germline CDR1 reads MNHEY; CDR2 reads SVGAGI. Unmatched junction bases numbered 7, after V lost 5 bases and J lost 5 bases. CDR3 size: 15 residues. CDR3 protein: CASSPWDRGDYGYTF. The DNA for the CDR3 is TGTGCCAGCAGTCCCTGGGACAGGGGGGATTATGGCTACACCTTC.

This clone was observed once. The rearrangement joins TRBV2 to TRBJ1-1; possible D gene TRBD1, 5 bases. Trimming took 9 bases from V and 10 from J, leaving 18 bases between them. The CDR3 extends over 12 amino acids. Germline lookup yields CDR1 SNHLY and CDR2 FYNNEI. The chain's CDR3 is CASRRDSSAAFF. In nucleotides, the CDR3 is TGTGCCAGTCGAAGGGACTCTAGCGCAGCTTTCTTT.

The J gene is TRBJ1-5, the V gene TRBV7-9; TRBD1 matches at 8 bases. Germline CDR1 reads SEHNR; CDR2 reads FQNEAQ (reference sequence). The CDR3 covers 16 residues. With V trimmed by 5 bases and J by 4 bases, 10 bases remained unmatched. The CDR3 DNA is TGTGCCAGCAGCCCTGGGACAGGTCTTTGGAATCAGCCCCAGCATTTT. Its translation: CASSPGTGLWNQPQHF. The full variable domain, in which reference TRBV7-9 and TRBJ1-5 provide the parts outside the CDR3, is DTGVSQNPRHKITKRGQNVTFRCDPISEHNRLYWYRQTLGQGPEFLTYFQNEAQLEKSRLLSDRFSAERPKGSFSTLEIQRTEQGDSAMYLCASSPGTGLWNQPQHFGDGTRLSIL.

V gene TRBV5-6 combines with J gene TRBJ1-1; 9 nucleotides align to TRBD1. V lost 0 bases to trimming and J lost 1 base; unmatched junction nucleotides: 4. The CDR3 is 16 amino acids. CDR1 and CDR2 (germline): SGHDT, YYEEEE. CDR3 DNA: TGTGCCAGCAGCTTGGCCCCGGGACAGGGGAACACTGAAGCTTTCTTT. The encoded protein is CASSLAPGQGNTEAFF.

This clone has a handful of counts. The chain carries TRBV2 and TRBJ2-7; maybe TRBD2 (5 bases). Germline values: CDR1 SNHLY, CDR2 FYNNEI. Trimming pared 5 bases from V and 2 bases from J, leaving 16 bases between. The CDR3 length is 15 residues. CDR3 in amino acids: CASSRLASAPYEQYF. DNA of the CDR3: TGTGCCAGCAGTCGATTAGCGTCCGCTCCCTACGAGCAGTACTTC.

The CDR3 sequence: CASSRGGTEAFF. Here the CDR3 DNA reads TGTGCCAGCTCACGGGGGGGGACAGAAGCTTTCTTT. This chain connects TRBV18 to TRBJ1-1; D perhaps matches TRBD1 (6 bases). The CDR3 loop spans 12 amino acids. The ends were cut back, 4 bases at V and 8 bases at J, with 11 bases in the middle. Germline V gene data show CDR1 as KGHSH and CDR2 as LQKENI.